This entry concerns a single TCR beta chain. Its target is unknown. This CDR3 has 12 amino acids. Germline loops: CDR1 SGHRS, CDR2 YFSETQ. V gave up 4 bases and J gave up 8 bases; unmatched junction bases: 5. The authors reverse transcribed all of the isolated RNA, so sequencing captured expressed TCRB transcripts. The data were produced by immunoSEQ multiplex PCR, yet TCRdb's version contains in-frame clones alone and is incomplete. The table lists roughly 230,000 clones, around 9.9% of them singletons. Via CD45RO/CCR7/CD25/CD127/CD95/CD27, cells of the CD4+ naive, central memory, regulatory and stem cell-like memory subsets were sorted. This entry belongs to a study of beta chain features in type 1 diabetes. Study findings and constraints: For Type 1 diabetes patients, all four CD4+ subsets carried TCRB CDR3s that were moderately but significantly shorter. Healthy donors had naive, central memory and Treg TCRB repertoires that appeared less similar than those seen among patients. PCR might pick shorter templates more often, in the same way for patients and controls.

The receptor was derived from a man aged 30 to 45 with type 1 diabetes. The chain is built from TRBV5-1 and TRBJ1-2, with 7 bases fitting TRBD1. Source material: naive CD4+ T cells from blood. CDR3 coding DNA: TGCGCCAGCAGCACAGGGGCAGGGGGCTACACCTTC. Protein product: CASSTGAGGYTF. Based on the CDR3 plus reference TRBV5-1 and TRBJ1-2, the full variable domain is KAGVTQTPRYLIKTRGQQVTLSCSPISGHRSVSWYQQTPGQGLQFLFEYFSETQRNKGNFPGRFSGRQFSNSRSEMNVSTLELGDSALYLCASSTGAGGYTFGSGTRLTVV.